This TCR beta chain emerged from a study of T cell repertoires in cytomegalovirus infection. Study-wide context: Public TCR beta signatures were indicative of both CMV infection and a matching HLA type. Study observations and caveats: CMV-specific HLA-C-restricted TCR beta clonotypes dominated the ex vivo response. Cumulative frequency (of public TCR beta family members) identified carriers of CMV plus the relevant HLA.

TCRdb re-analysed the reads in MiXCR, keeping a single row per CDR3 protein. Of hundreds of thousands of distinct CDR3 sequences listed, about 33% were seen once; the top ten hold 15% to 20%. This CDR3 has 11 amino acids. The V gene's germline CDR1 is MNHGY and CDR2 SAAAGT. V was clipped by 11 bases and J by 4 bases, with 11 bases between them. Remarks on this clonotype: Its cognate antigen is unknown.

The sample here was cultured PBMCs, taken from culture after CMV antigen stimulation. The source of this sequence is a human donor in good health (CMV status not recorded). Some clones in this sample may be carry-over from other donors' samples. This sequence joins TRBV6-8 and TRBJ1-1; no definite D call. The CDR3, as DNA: TGTGCCTCAGCCCAAGGCACTGAAGCTTTCTTT. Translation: CASAQGTEAFF.